This T cell receptor beta chain derives from a study of T-cell reconstitution after alpha-beta-depleted transplantation in children. The TCRbeta library was prepared with unique molecular identifiers. One entry per CDR3 protein, called by TCRdb with MiXCR from the PCR reads. The top ten hold around 2% of the sample, which has around 450,000 distinct CDR3 sequences, about 10% seen once. This clonotype appeared many times. Its antigen is still unknown. Germline CDR1 is SGHTA and CDR2 is FQGNSA. This CDR3 region has 15 residues. The V and J ends lost 0 bases and 8 bases, in that order; junction bases with no gene match: 3. The study's findings and limits: T-cell numbers and diversity, one year after transplant, stemmed largely from T cells that were newly produced. Expanded graft clones numbering several hundred reportedly gave rise to alpha-beta T cells about two months after transplant. Recipient T cells and thymic progenitors that survived gave rise to the high TCRbeta diversity observed at day 60 in some patients.

The rearrangement joins TRBV7-2 to TRBJ2-1, with 11 bases lining up with TRBD2. The sequencing here drew on PBMCs, taken before TCRalphabeta/CD19-depleted stem cell transplant. This clonotype was obtained from a child aged 2 to 15 with inherited bone marrow failure, due to receive a stem cell transplant. For the CDR3, the DNA is TGTGCCAGCAGCTTAGCTAGCGGGAGGGCCGATGAGCAGTTCTTC. Its translation: CASSLASGRADEQFF. The full variable domain, in which reference TRBV7-2 and TRBJ2-1 provide the parts outside the CDR3, is GAGVSQSPSNKVTEKGKDVELRCDPISGHTALYWYRQSLGQGLEFLIYFQGNSAPDKSGLPSDRFSAERTGGSVSTLTIQRTQQEDSAVYLCASSLASGRADEQFFGPGTRLTVL.